This entry describes one TCR beta chain. Germline loops: CDR1 MNHEY, CDR2 SMNVEV (reference sequence). The CDR3 length is 16 residues. Deletions cut 2 bases from V and 1 base from J, with 12 bases between. TCRdb itself ran the PCR reads through MiXCR, one entry per CDR3 protein. The repertoire has around 28,000 distinct CDR3 sequences, 45% to 65% of them found once; the top ten carry around 5.5%. The data stem from a study of vaccination and CD4 T cells after COVID-19. Study-wide context: Six males and four females, two of them Hispanic, were enrolled as convalescents. The post-vaccine samples came a median approximately 73 days after dose two (range 14 to 241).

As for time point: late sampling 161 to 241 days after vaccination in a few convalescent patients. The receptor's source is a human donor who had recovered from COVID-19. The rearrangement joins TRBV27 to TRBJ1-5; D may be TRBD1 (6 bases). This sample comprised CD4+ T cells from blood, obtained about 7 months after SARS-CoV-2 vaccination. The CDR3 region is CASSLRGGSSNQPQHF. Here the CDR3 DNA reads TGTGCCAGCAGTTTAAGGGGGGGTTCGAGCAATCAGCCCCAGCATTTT.